This T cell receptor beta chain comes out of a study of shared clonotypes between healthy human individuals. Regarding the study as a whole: Estimated richness was generally greater in naive than memory subsets.

The germline V gene has CDR1 SGHRS and CDR2 YFSETQ. V lost 4 bases to trimming and J lost 6 bases, with 18 bases between them. The CDR3 runs 15 residues. Turning to this clone: Its antigen remains unknown.

Deep-level assay runs were performed. Assay: immunoSEQ multiplex PCR; the TCRdb copy retains only in-frame clones and omits some. The sample includes about 680,000 clones, approximately 74% seen only once; the top ten take 1.5% to 2%. The healthy adult donors were HIV-negative and reported no recent acute infections or vaccinations. J is TRBJ2-3 and V is TRBV5-1; possibly TRBD2 for D (5 bases). Sequencing was carried out using memory CD4+ T cells sorted from blood. Subset noted: CD45RA-negative fraction. The origin of this receptor is a woman in her 30s in good health. DNA of the CDR3: TGCGCCAGCAGCCGATCACCCGGGGATGCGGATACGCAGTATTTT. This codes for CASSRSPGDADTQYF.